Listed below are T cell receptor beta chains from one sample, sequenced in a study of T cell responses to AZD1222 COVID-19 vaccine. Measured with immunoSEQ multiplex PCR; TCRdb has only the in-frame clones, and not every one. The sample has roughly 34,000 clones, about 89% seen once; the top ten hold about 7.3%. The sample in question was peripheral blood, obtained on day 0 of AZD1222 vaccination. The origin of the receptors is an adult in good health. CDR3s include the opening cysteine and the closing phenylalanine or tryptophan. Fields, in order: D gene, J gene, V gene, clone size, CDR3 DNA, CDR3 protein. A D gene is named only where the DNA matches it firmly. Where a row states a size, it is once, few, many or the class of an expanded clone; other rows omit it.

>.|TRBJ2-3|TRBV5-6|once
TGTGCCAGCAGTCCTCCGAGGATAGATACGCAGTATTTT
CASSPPRIDTQYF
>.|TRBJ1-5|TRBV6-6|.
TGTGCCAGCAGTTATCTCGGGGGGGATCAGCCCCAGCATTTT
CASSYLGGDQPQHF
>TRBD1|TRBJ1-1|TRBV5-4|.
TGTGCCAGCAGCGGGGGACAGGGGTCGACGAACACTGAAGCTTTCTTT
CASSGGQGSTNTEAFF
>.|TRBJ2-2|TRBV10-3|.
TGTGCCATCAGTGATTCCCGAGGACCGAACACCGGGGAGCTGTTTTTT
CAISDSRGPNTGELFF
>.|TRBJ1-2|TRBV7-9|.
TGTGCCAGCAGCCCGGACGGATATGGCTACACCTTC
CASSPDGYGYTF
>.|TRBJ1-2|TRBV7-9|.
TGTGCCAGCAGCTTAGCTAATCCGGGACATCATGGCTACACCTTC
CASSLANPGHHGYTF
>.|TRBJ1-1|TRBV27|.
TGTGCCAGCAGTACCGTCCCGGGGGGGTCGAACACTGAAGCTTTCTTT
CASSTVPGGSNTEAFF
>.|TRBJ1-1|TRBV2|.
TGTGCCAGCATAGGGGAAGGACCTCCGGGAGCTTTCTTT
CASIGEGPPGAFF
>.|TRBJ1-1|TRBV4-1|.
TGCGCCAGCAGCCCCCAAGGCAGGGTGGCTTTCTTT
CASSPQGRVAFF
>.|TRBJ1-1|TRBV4-1|.
TGCGCCAGCAGCCCGGCTCCAGGGAAGATGAACACTGAAGCTTTCTTT
CASSPAPGKMNTEAFF
>TRBD2|TRBJ2-7|TRBV28|.
TGTGCCAGCAGCTCCGGGGGGGGCACGACCTACGAGCAGTACTTC
CASSSGGGTTYEQYF
>TRBD1|TRBJ2-3|TRBV5-1|.
TGCGCCAGCAGCCTGGGACAGACAGATACGCAGTATTTT
CASSLGQTDTQYF
>.|TRBJ1-2|TRBV6-5|.
TGTGCCAGTACCCTCTACAGGGAGGAAGGCTACACCTTC
CASTLYREEGYTF
>.|TRBJ1-2|TRBV7-9|few
TGTGCCAGCAGCCGTGCCCGGACGGAGGGAGGCTACACCTTC
CASSRARTEGGYTF
>TRBD2|TRBJ2-5|TRBV9|.
TGTGCCAGCAGCGTACGATTACTCCTAGCGGTTAAATGTGGGGAGACCCAGTACTTC
CASSVRLLLAVKCGETQYF
>TRBD2|TRBJ2-5|TRBV7-9|.
TGTGCCAGCAGGCTCCCGGGGGGCCAAGAGACCCAGTACTTC
CASRLPGGQETQYF
>TRBD2|TRBJ2-1|TRBV28|few
TGTGCCAGCGTAGCGGGGAGCTCCTACAATGAGCAGTTCTTC
CASVAGSSYNEQFF